This entry features one T cell receptor beta chain sequence. These data belong to a study of blood T cell repertoires in COVID-19. Whole-study context: COVID-19 samples from acute and convalescent phases originated in the United States, Italy and Spain.

Sequencing was performed with immunoSEQ multiplex PCR; in TCRdb, only in-frame clones are kept and a portion is missing. Here the sample spans more than 250,000 clones, approximately 84% being singletons. Participants came from roughly 24 US areas, aged about 18 to 89 years. Assignments of participants to cohorts depended upon their own reported clinical history. This CDR3 region has 14 residues. The ends lost 2 bases at V and 8 bases at J; junction bases unmatched: 3. Germline V CDR1 and CDR2: MDHEN, SYDVKM. This rearrangement joins TRBV28 to TRBJ1-6; the match to TRBD1 covers 7 bases. The material sequenced was PBMCs or T cells enriched from blood (not recorded which). The TCR comes from a woman younger than 35 who had recovered from COVID-19. The CDR3 region has the DNA TGTGCCAGCAGTTTAACCCAGGGGGATTCACCCCTCCACTTT. Its translation: CASSLTQGDSPLHF.